Presented here are 11 T cell receptor beta chains from one specimen sequenced in a study of blood T cell repertoires in COVID-19 (dated by TCRdb to 2020 to 2021). The library was made by the immunoSEQ multiplex PCR assay. The clones in this table, taken by TCRdb from immuneACCESS, are in-frame only. Not every clone is retained; where verified, under half of the shortfall comes from an unresolved V gene, and the cause of the rest is unknown. This sample comprises about 100,000 clones, about 80% of them detected only once. In total, the top ten clones hold 31% of the sample. The specimen sequenced was peripheral blood. These receptor sequences come from an older man with active or convalescent COVID-19.

The V and J genes are TRBV13 and TRBJ2-7, with TRBD2 as a possible D gene (7 bases). Germline V lookup: CDR1 PRHDT, CDR2 FYEKMQ (reference sequence). The V end lost 4 bases, the J end lost 3 bases, and 19 bases lay between the germline ends. The CDR3 is 16 amino acids. The CDR3 loop is CASSWGGGGMGYEQYF. The CDR3 nucleotides read TGTGCCAGCAGCTGGGGGGGCGGCGGGATGGGCTACGAGCAGTACTTC.

This sequence joins TRBV28 and TRBJ2-7; 9 bases are a match to TRBD1. The V gene's germline CDR1 is MDHEN and CDR2 SYDVKM. This CDR3 is 16 amino acids long. The V segment lost 6 bases and the J segment 7 bases; nucleotides outside the gene matches: 16. CDR3: CASSIQGASISREQYF. The CDR3, as DNA: TGTGCCAGCAGCATACAGGGGGCATCTATCTCTAGGGAGCAGTACTTC.

V gene TRBV5-4 combines with J gene TRBJ1-5; tentative D call: TRBD1 (5 bases). CDR1 and CDR2 from the germline V gene are SGHNT and YYREEE (reference sequence). Between the trimmed V and J ends, which lost 4 bases and 4 bases, there was a span of 12 bases. This CDR3 has 14 residues. The chain's CDR3 is CASSTGGGNQPQHF. Here the CDR3 DNA reads TGTGCCAGCAGCACGGGGGGGGGAAATCAGCCCCAGCATTTT.

J is TRBJ1-5 and V is TRBV5-1; D is possibly TRBD1 (6 bases). The germline V gene encodes CDR1 SGHRS and CDR2 YFSETQ. The CDR3 covers 15 residues. The V gene lost 1 base and the J gene lost 4 bases, with 12 bases spanning the gap. CDR3 residues: CASSLQGKVNQPQHF. In DNA form, the CDR3 reads TGCGCCAGCAGCTTGCAGGGGAAGGTAAATCAGCCCCAGCATTTT.

This clone was seen more than once but under ten times. The V gene is TRBV11-2, the J gene TRBJ1-6; D not certain. The germline CDR1 and CDR2 sequences are SGHAT and FQNNGV. The CDR3 runs to 11 residues. V was pared by 4 bases and J by 9 bases, with 4 bases between. DNA of the CDR3: TGTGCCAGCAGCTCGGGTTCACCCCTCCACTTT. Protein sequence: CASSSGSPLHF.

J is TRBJ2-5 and V is TRBV14; D ambiguous. The CDR3 has 15 residues. The germline gives CDR1 SGHDN, CDR2 FVKESK. V gave up 2 bases and J gave up 0 bases, with 10 bases separating them. The CDR3 DNA sequence: TGTGCCAGCAGCCAATCCTACCCGTACCAAGAGACCCAGTACTTC. Residues: CASSQSYPYQETQYF.

The rearrangement joins TRBV18 to TRBJ2-2; tentatively, D is TRBD2 (5 bases). Trimming pared 5 bases from V and 2 bases from J, leaving 18 bases between. The germline CDR1 and CDR2 sequences are KGHSH and LQKENI. CDR3 length: 17 amino acids. CDR3: CASSGLKLARNTGELFF. CDR3 nucleotides: TGTGCCAGCTCAGGGTTGAAGCTAGCCAGAAACACCGGGGAGCTGTTTTTT.

Only a few counts were recorded for this clone. The V call is TRBV6-5, the J call TRBJ1-4; possibly TRBD1 for D (5 bases). The V end lost 8 bases, the J end lost 7 bases, and 20 bases lay between the germline ends. The CDR3 is 15 amino acids. The germline V gene has CDR1 MNHEY and CDR2 SVGAGI. This CDR3 is CASSPNRQKGEKLFF. DNA of the CDR3: TGTGCCAGCTCCCCAAACAGGCAAAAGGGTGAAAAACTGTTTTTT.

The chain has TRBV18 and TRBJ2-1; 8 nucleotides line up with TRBD1. This CDR3 is built from 16 residues. Per germline, CDR1 KGHSH and CDR2 LQKENI. Trimming took 4 bases from V and 7 from J; bases not matched to a gene: 12. The CDR3 DNA sequence: TGTGCCAGCTCACAAGGGACAGGCGCAACTGAGAATGAGCAGTTCTTC. Protein sequence: CASSQGTGATENEQFF.

The chain is built from TRBV27 and TRBJ2-6; D is uncertain. The germline CDR1 and CDR2 sequences are MNHEY and SMNVEV (reference sequence). There are 14 residues in the CDR3. The V gene lost 3 bases and the J gene lost 0 bases, with 3 bases spanning the gap. CDR3 in DNA: TGTGCCAGCAGTTTCGGCTCTGGGGCCAACGTCCTGACTTTC. Translated: CASSFGSGANVLTF.

The V call is TRBV18, the J call TRBJ2-2; possibly TRBD2 for D (6 bases). The V and J ends lost 1 base and 7 bases respectively, with 13 bases between them. The CDR3 contains 15 residues. Germline values: CDR1 KGHSH, CDR2 LQKENI. In DNA, the CDR3 is TGTGCCAGCTCACCACGGATCTCGGGGGACGGGGAGCTGTTTTTT. It codes for CASSPRISGDGELFF.